This TCR beta chain stems from a study of radiotherapy plus CTLA-4 blockade in lung cancer. Trimming cost V 0 bases and J 8 bases; bases outside gene matches: 10. CDR1 is MGHRA, CDR2 YSYEKL, per germline. The CDR3 runs to 17 residues. Generated by immunoSEQ multiplex PCR, the TCRdb table keeps only in-frame clones and is missing some. The data show about 62,000 clones, approximately 76% seen once. The sequence derives from a human donor with non-small cell lung cancer who had a complete response to radiotherapy plus ipilimumab. The chain is built from TRBV4-1 and TRBJ1-4; the match to TRBD1 covers 9 bases. The sample was peripheral blood, taken from a patient treated with radiotherapy plus ipilimumab. This CDR3 is CASSQDMGQGPSEKLFF. Written as DNA, the CDR3 is TGCGCCAGCAGCCAAGATATGGGACAGGGCCCTTCGGAAAAACTGTTTTTT.